These 20 T cell receptor beta chains were sequenced from one sample in a study of T-cell reconstitution after alpha-beta-depleted transplantation in children. Unique molecular identifiers were used in preparing the TCRbeta library. TCRdb itself ran the PCR reads through MiXCR, one entry per CDR3 protein. The sample contains just under 550,000 distinct CDR3 sequences, approximately 20% of which appear only once. Specimen: PBMCs from the stem cell graft donor, collected from the stem cell graft. The origin of the receptors is a human donor who donated a stem cell graft to a child with acute lymphoblastic leukemia.

The rearrangement links TRBV15 to TRBJ2-3, with D uncertain. This CDR3 has 16 amino acids. V gave up 0 bases and J gave up 5 bases, with 15 bases separating them. Germline CDR1 is LNHNV and CDR2 is YYDKDF (reference sequence). CDR3 bases: TGTGCCACCAGCAGAGAAAGCACAGCCATTGGAGATACGCAGTATTTT. Translated: CATSRESTAIGDTQYF. The whole variable domain, filled in from reference TRBV15 and TRBJ2-3, reads DAMVIQNPRYQVTQFGKPVTLSCSQTLNHNVMYWYQQKSSQAPKLLFHYYDKDFNNEADTPDNFQSRRPNTSFCFLDIRSPGLGDTAMYLCATSRESTAIGDTQYFGPGTRLTVL.

The V gene is TRBV20-1, the J gene TRBJ2-7; D is possibly TRBD2 (5 bases). V was trimmed by 4 bases and J by 2 bases, leaving 9 bases between them. Germline V CDR1 and CDR2: DFQATT, SNEGSKA (reference sequence). The CDR3 consists of 12 residues. Written as DNA, the CDR3 is TGCAGTGCTAAGGACTTCACCTACGAGCAGTACTTC. Protein: CSAKDFTYEQYF.

This clonotype was counted only a few times. The chain links TRBV20-1 to TRBJ2-5, with D tentatively TRBD2 (6 bases). The CDR3 is 15 amino acids. Germline V CDR1 and CDR2: DFQATT, SNEGSKA (reference sequence). Trimming took 5 bases from V and 2 from J, leaving 18 bases between them. CDR3 sequence: CSAGGPSGWQETQYF. The DNA for the CDR3 is TGCAGTGCTGGAGGGCCCTCAGGATGGCAAGAGACCCAGTACTTC.

The rearrangement uses TRBV29-1 and TRBJ1-1; the D is unclear. Trimming cost V 2 bases and J 2 bases, with 9 bases left between them. This CDR3 comprises 13 residues. Germline-derived CDR1 and CDR2 are SQVTM and ANQGSEA. Here the CDR3 reads CSVETGDNTEAFF. CDR3 coding DNA: TGCAGCGTTGAAACGGGAGACAACACTGAAGCTTTCTTT.

This clonotype was observed many times. The V gene is TRBV6-4, the J gene TRBJ1-1; no clear D. V was trimmed by 6 bases and J by 1 base, leaving 9 bases between them. Looked up from germline, CDR1 is MRHNA and CDR2 is SNTAGT. This CDR3 comprises 13 residues. For the CDR3, the DNA is TGTGCCAGCAGCGCCAGTCGGAACACTGAAGCTTTCTTT. Translation gives CASSASRNTEAFF.

This clonotype was seen a few times. CDR3 region: CATSGVPEPPETYNEQFF. The CDR3 DNA reads TGTGCCACCAGTGGAGTTCCCGAGCCCCCCGAGACCTACAATGAGCAGTTCTTC. The rearrangement joins TRBV24-1 to TRBJ2-1; no clear D. The V gene's germline CDR1 is KGHDR and CDR2 SFDVKD. This CDR3 is 18 amino acids long. The V and J ends lost 5 bases and 2 bases respectively, with 21 bases between them.

This clonotype has ten or more counts. The junction differs from germline at one of its ends, possibly a read error. J is TRBJ2-1 and V is TRBV12-3 or TRBV12-4, with D hard to call. The CDR3 loop spans 14 amino acids. The CDR3 DNA reads as TGCGCCAGCAGCTTGGTCGGTGGTTACAATGAGCAGTTCTTC. Translating gives CASSLVGGYNEQFF.

This clonotype was recorded a few times. This sequence joins TRBV2 and TRBJ1-3; 10 bases map to TRBD1. Germline CDR1 is SNHLY and CDR2 is FYNNEI. The CDR3 length is 15 residues. With 5 bases clipped from V and 2 bases from J, the junction kept 3 bases outside the gene matches. CDR3 amino acids: CASSLGQGAGNTIYF. DNA for the CDR3: TGTGCCAGCAGTCTCGGACAGGGGGCTGGAAACACCATATATTTT.

The CDR3 sequence is CASSYQTPNYEQYF. CDR3 DNA sequence: TGTGCCAGCAGTTACCAAACACCGAACTACGAGCAGTACTTC. J is TRBJ2-7 and V is TRBV6-5, with D uncertain. The CDR3 spans 14 residues. The germline CDR1 and CDR2 sequences are MNHEY and SVGAGI. V was pared by 2 bases and J by 3 bases, with 11 bases between.

V and J are TRBV30 and TRBJ2-1; 10 nucleotides agree with TRBD1. The J segment lost 7 bases and the V segment lost 2 bases, leaving 5 bases of the junction unmatched. From germline, CDR1 is GTSNPN and CDR2 SVGIG (reference sequence). The CDR3 length is 14 residues. CDR3 residues: CAWSNGQGVNEQFF. DNA for the CDR3: TGTGCCTGGAGTAATGGACAGGGGGTGAATGAGCAGTTCTTC.

This chain uses TRBV19 with TRBJ2-1; TRBD1 might be the D (5 bases). This CDR3 contains 11 residues. The germline gives CDR1 LNHDA, CDR2 SQIVND (reference sequence). V was pared by 8 bases and J by 12 bases, with 14 bases between. CDR3 sequence reads: CASLTGLTQFF. For the CDR3, the DNA is TGTGCCAGTTTAACAGGCTTGACGCAGTTCTTC.

The chain is built from TRBV24-1 and TRBJ2-3; D not resolved. Looked up from germline, CDR1 is KGHDR and CDR2 is SFDVKD. The CDR3 spans 11 residues. The ends were cut back, 0 bases at V and 8 bases at J, with 2 bases in the middle. CDR3 residues: CATSDLATQYF. The CDR3 nucleotides read TGTGCCACCAGTGATTTGGCTACGCAGTATTTT.

This clonotype was counted only a few times. J is TRBJ2-7 and V is TRBV25-1, with 7 bases matching TRBD2. With V trimmed by 2 bases and J by 0 bases, 10 bases remained unmatched. Germline-derived CDR1 and CDR2 are MGHDK and SYGVNS. The CDR3 contains 17 residues. The CDR3, as DNA: TGTGCCAGCAGTGAAGCCCGAAGCGGGAAGAACTCCTACGAGCAGTACTTC. Protein: CASSEARSGKNSYEQYF.

The genes are TRBV10-3 and TRBJ2-5; 10 nucleotides align to TRBD1. The CDR3 totals 15 residues. The junction had 6 bases not matched to a gene; V was cut back by 3 bases and J by 5 bases. CDR1 is ENHRY and CDR2 is SYGVKD in the germline V gene. Written as DNA, the CDR3 is TGTGCCATCAGTGAAGCGGGACAGGGGTTGGAGACCCAGTACTTC. Its protein is CAISEAGQGLETQYF.

This clonotype occurred a few times. This chain links TRBV20-1 with TRBJ2-7; 8 nucleotides align to TRBD2. Germline-derived CDR1 and CDR2 are DFQATT and SNEGSKA (reference sequence). V shed 5 bases and J 0 bases; nucleotides not matched to a gene: 9. This CDR3 has 15 residues. The CDR3: CSARISGIPSYEQYF. The CDR3 DNA reads as TGCAGTGCTCGAATTAGCGGGATACCCTCCTACGAGCAGTACTTC.

The chain combines TRBV29-1 with TRBJ2-7; D might be TRBD2 (6 bases). CDR3 length: 13 amino acids. CDR1 is SQVTM, CDR2 ANQGSEA, per germline. Trimming took off 7 bases at V and 1 base at J, with 14 bases between the two ends. CDR3 protein: CSGGTVDSYEQYF. Here the CDR3 DNA reads TGCAGCGGCGGGACGGTGGATTCCTACGAGCAGTACTTC.

A few counts support this clonotype. V gene TRBV5-1 combines with J gene TRBJ2-7; D might be TRBD1 (6 bases). Germline CDR1 is SGHRS and CDR2 is YFSETQ. Trimming shortened V by 5 bases and J by 2 bases, and 17 bases separated the two germline ends. The CDR3 spans 15 residues. The CDR3 DNA follows: TGCGCCAGCAGATTCACAACCGGGGACACCTACGAGCAGTACTTC. As protein: CASRFTTGDTYEQYF.

This clonotype was recorded many times. The rearrangement uses TRBV5-1 and TRBJ2-7; D is possibly TRBD2 (6 bases). The CDR3 has 18 residues. Trimming shortened V by 4 bases and J by 0 bases, and 23 bases separated the two germline ends. CDR1 and CDR2 from the germline V gene are SGHRS and YFSETQ. The CDR3 protein is CASSGGSGNAPSSYEQYF. CDR3 in DNA: TGCGCCAGCAGCGGAGGGTCGGGGAACGCACCTAGCTCCTACGAGCAGTACTTC.

This clonotype was detected a few times. V usage is TRBV25-1 and J usage is TRBJ2-1; TRBD2 is a possible D gene (6 bases). CDR1 MGHDK and CDR2 SYGVNS come from the germline V gene. V was pared by 5 bases and J by 2 bases, with 7 bases between. The CDR3 covers 13 residues. The DNA for the CDR3 is TGTGCCAGCAGTCGGACTACCTACAATGAGCAGTTCTTC. Translated, it gives CASSRTTYNEQFF.

The rearrangement joins TRBV15 to TRBJ2-1; D call uncertain. The CDR3 extends over 11 amino acids. Germline V gene lookup returns CDR1 LNHNV and CDR2 YYDKDF (reference sequence). The ends were cut back, 1 base at V and 7 bases at J, with 2 bases in the middle. The CDR3 coding sequence is TGTGCCACCAGCAGAGTTAATGAGCAGTTCTTC. Translated, it gives CATSRVNEQFF.